This TCR beta chain was sequenced in a study of shared clonotypes between healthy human individuals. Overall study context: The donors, two women and three men, were aged 18 to 49.

Overall study findings and caveats: The diversity represented, both genetic and in exposure history, was limited by few donors.

Each subset's genomic DNA was shared equally among a number of immunoSEQ plates. The method was immunoSEQ multiplex PCR; TCRdb's version includes in-frame clones alone and lacks a portion of them. This table has approximately 1,500,000 clones, under 99% appearing once. CDR3 length equals 15 residues. V lost 2 bases, J lost 2 bases, and 11 bases lay in between. CDR1 is SGHRS and CDR2 is YFSETQ in the germline V gene. Details on this clone: Its antigen is unidentified.

Material: naive CD4+ T cells sorted from blood. Sample subset: CD45RA+ positively selected. The TCR was taken from a man younger than 45 in good health. The chain recombines TRBV5-1 with TRBJ1-5, with D hard to call. The CDR3 reads CASSFGVGGNQPQHF. The CDR3 nucleotides are TGCGCCAGCAGCTTTGGAGTCGGGGGCAATCAGCCCCAGCATTTT.